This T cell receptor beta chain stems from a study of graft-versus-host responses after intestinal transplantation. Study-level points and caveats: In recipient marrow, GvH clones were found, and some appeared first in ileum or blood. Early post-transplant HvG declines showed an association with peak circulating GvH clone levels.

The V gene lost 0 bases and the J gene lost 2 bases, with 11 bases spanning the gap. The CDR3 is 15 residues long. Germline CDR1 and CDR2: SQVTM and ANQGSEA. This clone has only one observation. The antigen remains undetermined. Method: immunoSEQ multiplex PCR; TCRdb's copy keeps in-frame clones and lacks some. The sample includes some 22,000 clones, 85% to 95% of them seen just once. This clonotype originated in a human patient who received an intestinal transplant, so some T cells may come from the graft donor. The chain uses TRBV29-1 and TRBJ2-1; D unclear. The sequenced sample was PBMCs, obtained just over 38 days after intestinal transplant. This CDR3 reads CSVEDGNGPYNEQFF. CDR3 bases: TGCAGCGTTGAAGATGGGAACGGTCCCTACAATGAGCAGTTCTTC.